This T cell receptor beta chain emerged from a study of shared clonotypes between healthy human individuals. Study-level findings and limits: What rarefaction showed was incomplete sorted-subset sequencing despite large depth. Sampling covered nothing but blood. Tissue TCR repertoires likely differ from those found in blood.

Some clones are missing from TCRdb's copy, which holds only in-frame ones; the method was immunoSEQ multiplex PCR. In the table there are over 100,000 clones, about 70% of which are singletons. Of note for this clone: What it recognizes is unknown.

Sequences were obtained from memory CD8+ T cells sorted from blood. The subset denotes: CD45RO+ cells pooled with CCR7-negative TemRA cells. The receptor's source is a woman in her 30s in good health.

CDR3 nucleotides: TGTGCCATCAGTGAGTCTTCCAGGGTTAACTATGGCTACACCTTC. This codes for CAISESSRVNYGYTF. The chain combines TRBV10-3 with TRBJ1-2; D is perhaps TRBD1 (5 bases). The germline V gene has CDR1 ENHRY and CDR2 SYGVKD. The CDR3 length is 15 residues. The V end lost 0 bases, the J end lost 1 base, and 9 bases lay between the germline ends.